Below are 17 T cell receptor beta chains sequenced from a single sample in a study of response to subunit inactivated influenza vaccine. In TCRdb, the RT-PCR reads were re-called with MiXCR into one record per CDR3 protein. This table has about 650,000 distinct CDR3 sequences, around 16% appearing once. Sequencing was performed on PBMCs from blood, taken 11 to 12 days after vaccination. The receptor source for this set is a man aged 45-65 years who received an inactivated influenza vaccine.

This clonotype was seen only a few times. The chain carries TRBV7-9 and TRBJ1-2; 10 nucleotides match TRBD1. The CDR3 contains 13 residues. Germline trimming cut 5 bases from V and 9 bases from J; bases unmatched to any gene: 6. The germline gives CDR1 SEHNR, CDR2 FQNEAQ (reference sequence). This chain's CDR3 is CASSRDRGLSYTF. CDR3 sequence (DNA): TGTGCCAGCAGCCGCGACAGGGGGCTAAGCTACACCTTC.

V is TRBV7-9 and J is TRBJ2-2; D gene unclear. Germline CDR1 SEHNR, CDR2 FQNEAQ (reference sequence). This CDR3 contains 17 residues. Trimming removed 5 bases at V and 2 bases at J, with 18 bases between. The CDR3 loop reads CASSPTGPPLNTGELFF. DNA for the CDR3: TGTGCCAGCAGCCCCACCGGGCCCCCCCTAAACACCGGGGAGCTGTTTTTT. The entire variable domain, with the rest obtained from reference TRBV7-9 and TRBJ2-2, is as follows: DTGVSQNPRHKITKRGQNVTFRCDPISEHNRLYWYRQTLGQGPEFLTYFQNEAQLEKSRLLSDRFSAERPKGSFSTLEIQRTEQGDSAMYLCASSPTGPPLNTGELFFGEGSRLTVL.

The sample holds many counts of this clonotype. This chain uses TRBV12-3 or TRBV12-4 with TRBJ2-7; 12 bases line up with TRBD2. This CDR3 spans 13 amino acids. V lost 6 bases to trimming and J lost 4 bases; unmatched junction nucleotides: 1. CDR3 nucleotide sequence: TGTGCCAGCAGCACTAGCGGGGGGTACGAGCAGTACTTC. This sequence encodes CASSTSGGYEQYF.

As to this clonotype: At one end the junction does not follow the germline gene, possibly because of a read error. CDR3 in DNA: TGTGCCATCAGTATCAGGGGGCATAGCGGGAGGGACTACAAGGAGCAGTTCTTC. Encoded protein: CAISIRGHSGRDYKEQFF. The chain is built from TRBV10-3 and TRBJ2-1, with TRBD2 matching 11 bases. This CDR3 is built from 18 residues. Germline CDR1 is ENHRY and CDR2 is SYGVKD.

This clonotype was found a few times. This sequence joins TRBV6-2 or TRBV6-3 and TRBJ2-7; D gene ambiguous. Germline lookup yields CDR1 MNHEY and CDR2 SVGEGT. The CDR3 loop spans 13 amino acids. Trimming took off 7 bases at V and 2 bases at J, with 12 bases between the two ends. CDR3 coding DNA: TGTGCCAGCAATGGACCCAAAACCTACGAGCAGTACTTC. Translated, it gives CASNGPKTYEQYF.

In its sample, this clonotype was seen many times. J is TRBJ1-1 and V is TRBV12-3 or TRBV12-4; D is perhaps TRBD1 (5 bases). V was trimmed by 5 bases and J by 0 bases, leaving 10 bases between them. The length of the CDR3 is 14 residues. The CDR3 nucleotides are TGTGCCAGCAGTCTCAGGGCTATGAACACTGAAGCTTTCTTT. It is translated as CASSLRAMNTEAFF.

This clonotype was picked up many times. The J gene is TRBJ2-6, the V gene TRBV24-1, with 9 bases identical to TRBD1. The ends lost 9 bases at V and 0 bases at J; junction bases unmatched: 5. In germline, CDR1 is KGHDR, CDR2 SFDVKD. The CDR3 sequence is 16 residues long. CDR3 amino acids: CATAGTGHSGANVLTF. The CDR3, as DNA: TGTGCCACCGCCGGGACAGGGCACTCTGGGGCCAACGTCCTGACTTTC.

The chain links TRBV11-1 to TRBJ2-3; 7 positions match TRBD2. Germline CDR1 reads SGHAT; CDR2 reads FQDESV (reference sequence). This CDR3 region has 15 residues. V gave up 5 bases and J gave up 5 bases; unmatched junction bases: 10. CDR3 region: CASSKGLVNGDTQYF. As DNA, the CDR3 is TGTGCCAGCAGCAAAGGACTAGTAAACGGAGATACGCAGTATTTT.

CDR3 in amino acids: CASSQALTGELFF. In DNA, the CDR3 is TGTGCCAGCAGCCAGGCACTTACCGGGGAGCTGTTTTTT. The genes are TRBV4-2 and TRBJ2-2; D call uncertain. The germline V gene has CDR1 LGHNA and CDR2 YNFKEQ. With 3 bases removed from V and 5 bases from J, the gap between germline ends came to 7 bases. This CDR3 comprises 13 residues.

The chain uses TRBV20-1 and TRBJ1-2; no reliable D call. CDR1 is DFQATT, CDR2 SNEGSKA, per germline (reference sequence). V was trimmed by 3 bases and J by 8 bases, leaving 7 bases between them. CDR3 length: 10 amino acids. The DNA of the CDR3 is TGCAGTGCTAGCCCGGTAGGCTACACCTTC. Translating gives CSASPVGYTF.

This chain connects TRBV5-1 to TRBJ2-3; 12 nucleotides agree with TRBD2. This CDR3 spans 16 amino acids. J lost 4 bases, V lost 0 bases, and 3 bases had no gene match. CDR1 is SGHRS and CDR2 is YFSETQ in the germline V gene. CDR3: CASSLGGLAGSDTQYF. CDR3 bases: TGCGCCAGCAGCTTGGGAGGACTAGCGGGGTCAGATACGCAGTATTTT.

This clonotype has just a few counts. This sequence joins TRBV6-2 or TRBV6-3 and TRBJ2-1, with a weak D call TRBD2 (7 bases). This CDR3 comprises 17 residues. Trimming took off 0 bases at V and 6 bases at J, with 18 bases between the two ends. Germline V gene sequence: CDR1 MNHEY, CDR2 SVGEGT. The DNA for the CDR3 is TGTGCCAGCAGTTACTCGAGGGGGGGGGCTGCCTCCAATGAGCAGTTCTTC. Its protein product is CASSYSRGGAASNEQFF.

The rearrangement uses TRBV7-2 and TRBJ2-7; the D is unclear. Trimming cost V 5 bases and J 4 bases, with 15 bases left between them. The germline V gene has CDR1 SGHTA and CDR2 FQGNSA. The CDR3 length is 14 residues. The CDR3 sequence is CASSPSGRIYEQYF. The CDR3, as DNA: TGTGCCAGCAGCCCCTCAGGACGCATTTACGAGCAGTACTTC.

V and J are TRBV5-6 and TRBJ2-1, with D unclear. The CDR3 length is 12 residues. Germline loops: CDR1 SGHDT, CDR2 YYEEEE. Trimming left V 0 bases short and J 8 bases short, with 6 bases between. This CDR3 reads CASSLVRHEQFF. The DNA of the CDR3 is TGTGCCAGCAGCTTGGTCCGTCATGAGCAGTTCTTC.

This CDR3 is CASTQTRRGELFF. The CDR3 DNA follows: TGTGCCAGCACCCAGACCAGGAGGGGGGAGCTGTTTTTT. The rearrangement uses TRBV21-1 and TRBJ2-2; TRBD2, the D gene given by the table, was not confirmed from the DNA. TRBV21-1 is a documented pseudogene. This CDR3 has 13 amino acids.

The gene calls are TRBV12-5 and TRBJ1-1; the D gene is possibly TRBD1 (6 bases). The CDR3 length is 13 residues. The V gene's germline CDR1 is LGHNT and CDR2 FRNRAP. V was trimmed by 3 bases and J by 4 bases, leaving 9 bases between them. The CDR3 DNA follows: TGTGCTAGTGGTTTAGGGGGGATCACTGAAGCTTTCTTT. Residues: CASGLGGITEAFF.

This rearrangement joins TRBV29-1 to TRBJ1-2; D not certain. Trimming removed 6 bases from V and 6 bases from J, with 17 bases in between. Germline-derived CDR1 and CDR2 are SQVTM and ANQGSEA. This CDR3 spans 13 amino acids. The CDR3 DNA reads as TGCAGCGTAGCATCGATGAAGATGAATGGCTACACCTTC. Its protein is CSVASMKMNGYTF.